This TCR beta chain was recovered during a study of OX40 agonist ivuxolimab in advanced cancers. General observations from the study: CD8+ T cells (on average) carried more expanded clones than CD4+ T cells. Some patients without response likewise showed low normalized clonal expansion.

Sequencing was performed with immunoSEQ multiplex PCR; in TCRdb, only in-frame clones are kept and a portion is missing. The sample records some 74,000 clones, 88% being singletons. Any history of autoimmune disease or systemic immunosuppression disqualified patients. Details on this clone: The antigen is undetermined.

This CDR3 has 16 amino acids. The germline V gene has CDR1 SGHRS and CDR2 YFSETQ. V lost 0 bases, J lost 0 bases, and 11 bases lay in between. The chain is built from TRBV5-1 and TRBJ2-3; D is uncertain. The specimen was CD4+ or CD8+ T cells sorted from blood, collected in a trial of the OX40 agonist ivuxolimab. The receptor's source is an adult with an advanced solid tumor such as melanoma, head and neck, liver or kidney cancer. In DNA, the CDR3 is TGCGCCAGCAGCTTGGAAGGAACCCATAGCACAGATACGCAGTATTTT. Protein sequence: CASSLEGTHSTDTQYF.